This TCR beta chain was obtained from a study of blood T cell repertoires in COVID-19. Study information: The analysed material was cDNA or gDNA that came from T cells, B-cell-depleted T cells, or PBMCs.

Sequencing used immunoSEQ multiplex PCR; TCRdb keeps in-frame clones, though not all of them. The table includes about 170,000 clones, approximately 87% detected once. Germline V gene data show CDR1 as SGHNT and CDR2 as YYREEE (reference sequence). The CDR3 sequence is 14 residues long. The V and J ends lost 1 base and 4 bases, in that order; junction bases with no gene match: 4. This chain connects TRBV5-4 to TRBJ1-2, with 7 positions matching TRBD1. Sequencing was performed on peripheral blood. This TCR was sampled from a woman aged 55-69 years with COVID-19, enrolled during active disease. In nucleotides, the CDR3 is TGTGCCAGCAGCTTGAGACAGGGCACCTATGGCTACACCTTC. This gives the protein CASSLRQGTYGYTF.